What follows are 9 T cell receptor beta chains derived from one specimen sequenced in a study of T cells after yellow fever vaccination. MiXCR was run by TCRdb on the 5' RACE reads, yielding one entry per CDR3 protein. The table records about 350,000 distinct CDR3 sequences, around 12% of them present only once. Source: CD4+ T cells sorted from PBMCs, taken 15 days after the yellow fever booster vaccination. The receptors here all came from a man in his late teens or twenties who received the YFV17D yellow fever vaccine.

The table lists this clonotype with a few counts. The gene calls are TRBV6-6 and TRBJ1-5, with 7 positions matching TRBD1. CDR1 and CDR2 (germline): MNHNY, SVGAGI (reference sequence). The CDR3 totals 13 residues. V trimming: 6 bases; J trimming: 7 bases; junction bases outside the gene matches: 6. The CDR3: CASRGQKVQPQHF. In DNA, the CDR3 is TGTGCCAGCAGGGGACAGAAAGTCCAGCCCCAGCATTTT.

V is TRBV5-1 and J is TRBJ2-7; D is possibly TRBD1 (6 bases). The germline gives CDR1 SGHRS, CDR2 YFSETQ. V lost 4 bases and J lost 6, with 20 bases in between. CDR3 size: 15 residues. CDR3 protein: CASSPNQGFLSEQYF. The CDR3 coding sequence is TGCGCCAGCAGCCCGAATCAGGGGTTCCTCTCCGAGCAGTACTTC. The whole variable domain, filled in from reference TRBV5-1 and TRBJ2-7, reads KAGVTQTPRYLIKTRGQQVTLSCSPISGHRSVSWYQQTPGQGLQFLFEYFSETQRNKGNFPGRFSGRQFSNSRSEMNVSTLELGDSALYLCASSPNQGFLSEQYFGPGTRLTVT.

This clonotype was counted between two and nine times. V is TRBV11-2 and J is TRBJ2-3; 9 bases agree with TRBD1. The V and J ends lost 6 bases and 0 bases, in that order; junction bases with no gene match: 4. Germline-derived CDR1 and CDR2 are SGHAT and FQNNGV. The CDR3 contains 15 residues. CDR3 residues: CASRKGTGSTDTQYF. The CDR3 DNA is TGTGCCAGCAGGAAGGGGACAGGGAGCACAGATACGCAGTATTTT.

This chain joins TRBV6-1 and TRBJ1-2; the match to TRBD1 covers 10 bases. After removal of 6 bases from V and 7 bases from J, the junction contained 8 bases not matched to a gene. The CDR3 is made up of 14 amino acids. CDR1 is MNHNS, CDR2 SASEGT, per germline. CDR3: CASSPDRGSGGYTF. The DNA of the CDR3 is TGTGCCAGCAGCCCGGACAGGGGGTCGGGTGGCTACACCTTC.

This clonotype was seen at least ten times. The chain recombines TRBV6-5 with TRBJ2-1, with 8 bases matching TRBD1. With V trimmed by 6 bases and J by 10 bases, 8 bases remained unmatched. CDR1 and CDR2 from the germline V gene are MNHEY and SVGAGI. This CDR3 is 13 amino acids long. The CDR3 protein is CASRDGRGREQFF. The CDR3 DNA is TGTGCCAGCAGAGACGGCAGGGGGCGCGAGCAGTTCTTC.

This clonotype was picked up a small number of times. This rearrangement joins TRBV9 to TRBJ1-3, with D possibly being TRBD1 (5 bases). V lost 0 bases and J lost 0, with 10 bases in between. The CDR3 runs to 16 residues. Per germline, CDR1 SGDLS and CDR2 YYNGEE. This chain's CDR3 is CASSVGEGSSGNTIYF. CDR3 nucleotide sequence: TGTGCCAGCAGCGTAGGAGAGGGGAGCTCTGGAAACACCATATATTTT.

The CDR3 region is CASSQEGSEKLFF. Written as DNA, the CDR3 is TGTGCCAGCAGCCAAGAAGGTTCTGAAAAACTGTTTTTT. The rearrangement uses TRBV3-1 and TRBJ1-4; D is undetermined. CDR1 and CDR2 (germline): LGHDT, YNNKEL (reference sequence). V was cut by 0 bases and J by 7 bases, with 6 bases left in between. There are 13 residues in the CDR3.

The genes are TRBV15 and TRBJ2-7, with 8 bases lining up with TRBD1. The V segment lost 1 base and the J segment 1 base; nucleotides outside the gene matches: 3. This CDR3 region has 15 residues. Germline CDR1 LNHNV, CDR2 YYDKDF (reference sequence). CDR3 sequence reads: CATSRGGQGSYEQYV. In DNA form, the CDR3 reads TGTGCCACCAGCAGAGGAGGACAGGGTTCCTACGAGCAGTACGTC.

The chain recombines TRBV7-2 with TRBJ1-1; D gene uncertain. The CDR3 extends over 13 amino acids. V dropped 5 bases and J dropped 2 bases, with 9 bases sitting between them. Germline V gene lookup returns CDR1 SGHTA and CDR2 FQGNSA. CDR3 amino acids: CASSPSANTEAFF. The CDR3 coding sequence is TGTGCCAGCAGCCCCTCGGCCAACACTGAAGCTTTCTTT. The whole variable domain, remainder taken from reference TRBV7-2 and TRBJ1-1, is GAGVSQSPSNKVTEKGKDVELRCDPISGHTALYWYRQSLGQGLEFLIYFQGNSAPDKSGLPSDRFSAERTGGSVSTLTIQRTQQEDSAVYLCASSPSANTEAFFGQGTRLTVV.